The 4 T cell receptor beta chains below were found in one sample sequenced in a study of shared clonotypes between healthy human individuals. Here immunoSEQ multiplex PCR was the method, and the copy in TCRdb shows in-frame clones only, minus some. The sample shows more than 2 million clones, around 95% of them seen only once. The sequenced material came from naive CD4+ T cells sorted from blood. Subset in this sample: CD45RA+ positively selected. The receptors were sampled from a man aged 18 to 29 in good health.

As to this clone: In the same sample, other DNA sequences code for this CDR3. Here the CDR3 reads CASSPGQITGELFF. The CDR3 DNA reads as TGTGCCAGCTCACCGGGACAGATCACCGGGGAGCTGTTTTTT. This chain uses TRBV18 with TRBJ2-2; 7 nucleotides line up with TRBD1. CDR1 and CDR2 (germline): KGHSH, LQKENI. There are 14 residues in the CDR3. The V segment lost 3 bases and the J segment 4 bases; nucleotides outside the gene matches: 2.

This chain links TRBV27 with TRBJ2-1, with D possibly matching TRBD2 (5 bases). From germline, CDR1 is MNHEY and CDR2 SMNVEV (reference sequence). V was trimmed by 6 bases and J by 6 bases, leaving 15 bases between them. This CDR3 contains 14 residues. The CDR3 DNA sequence: TGTGCCAGCAGCTCTTTTCCGGGATCCAATGAGCAGTTCTTC. It codes for CASSSFPGSNEQFF.

The J gene is TRBJ2-3, the V gene TRBV5-1, with D possibly TRBD1 on 7 matching bases. The CDR3 sequence is 16 residues long. CDR1 is SGHRS, CDR2 YFSETQ, per germline. V lost 1 base, J lost 3 bases, and 15 bases lay in between. DNA for the CDR3: TGCGCCAGCAGCTTGTCTAGTCAGGGGGGAACAGATACGCAGTATTTT. Encoded protein: CASSLSSQGGTDTQYF.

The CDR3 DNA reads TGTGCCAGCAGTCACGTGGGTCAGCCCCAGCATTTT. Translated, it gives CASSHVGQPQHF. The rearrangement links TRBV6-1 to TRBJ1-5; D gene uncertain. Per the germline V gene, CDR1 is MNHNS and CDR2 is SASEGT. The CDR3 spans 12 residues. V lost 5 bases and J lost 6, with 8 bases in between.